This T cell receptor (beta chain) was captured by sequencing in a study of T cell responses to AZD1222 COVID-19 vaccine. Whole-study context: It was second doses at about 4 or about 12 weeks that were pooled. Regarding the study as a whole: Spike-specific TCR breadth and depth rose after two AZD1222 doses. White British people made up most donors, females outnumbered males, and clonal diversity was possibly underestimated. CD4 TCRs associated with vaccination spanned spike, dominating at 160-218 and 743-854.

Libraries were prepared by immunoSEQ multiplex PCR; TCRdb keeps only in-frame clonotypes and omits some of them. The sample has under 200,000 clones; 80% to 95% are singletons. Points on this clone: Its antigen is currently unknown.

The germline CDR1 and CDR2 sequences are WSHSY and SAAADI. The CDR3 is 11 amino acids. Trimming pared 6 bases from V and 1 base from J, leaving 3 bases between. The receptor was derived from an adult in good health. V is TRBV10-2 and J is TRBJ1-1; D uncertain. Sequenced material: peripheral blood, taken on day 0 of AZD1222 vaccination. CDR3 in amino acids: CASRENTEAFF. The CDR3 nucleotides are TGCGCCAGCAGGGAGAACACTGAAGCTTTCTTT.